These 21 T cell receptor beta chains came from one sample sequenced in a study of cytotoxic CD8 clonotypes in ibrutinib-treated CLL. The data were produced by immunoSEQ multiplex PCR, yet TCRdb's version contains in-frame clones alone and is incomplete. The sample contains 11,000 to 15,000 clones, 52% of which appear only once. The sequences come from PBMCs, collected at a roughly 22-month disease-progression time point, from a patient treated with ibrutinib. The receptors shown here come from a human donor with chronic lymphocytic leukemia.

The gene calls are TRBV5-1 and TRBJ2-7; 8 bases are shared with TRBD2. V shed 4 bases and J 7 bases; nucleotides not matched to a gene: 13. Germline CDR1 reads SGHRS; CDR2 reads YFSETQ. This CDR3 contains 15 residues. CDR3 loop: CASSKKVAGSGEQYF. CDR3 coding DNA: TGCGCCAGCAGCAAAAAGGTAGCGGGGTCCGGGGAGCAGTACTTC.

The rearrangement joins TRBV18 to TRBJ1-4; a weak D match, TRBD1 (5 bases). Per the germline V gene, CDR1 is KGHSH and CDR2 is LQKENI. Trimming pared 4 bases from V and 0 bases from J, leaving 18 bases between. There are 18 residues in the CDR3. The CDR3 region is CASSLGDGALPTNEKLFF. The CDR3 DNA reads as TGTGCCAGCTCACTAGGGGATGGGGCCTTACCAACTAATGAAAAACTGTTTTTT.

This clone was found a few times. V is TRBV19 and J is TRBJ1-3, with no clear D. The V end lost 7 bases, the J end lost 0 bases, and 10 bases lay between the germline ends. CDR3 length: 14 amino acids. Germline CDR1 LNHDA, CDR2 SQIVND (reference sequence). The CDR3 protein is CASNGYSSGNTIYF. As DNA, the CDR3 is TGTGCCAGTAACGGGTACTCCTCTGGAAACACCATATATTTT.

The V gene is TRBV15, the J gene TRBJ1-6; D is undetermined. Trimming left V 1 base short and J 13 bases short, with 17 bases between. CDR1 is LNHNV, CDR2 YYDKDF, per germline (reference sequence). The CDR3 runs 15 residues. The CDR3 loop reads CATSRGISRSIPLHF. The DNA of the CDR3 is TGTGCCACCAGCAGAGGTATAAGCCGGTCGATCCCCCTCCACTTT.

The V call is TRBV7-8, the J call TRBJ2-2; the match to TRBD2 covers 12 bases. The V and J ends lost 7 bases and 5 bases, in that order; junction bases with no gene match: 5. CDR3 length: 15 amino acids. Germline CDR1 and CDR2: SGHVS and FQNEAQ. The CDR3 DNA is TGTGCCAGCATACTGACTAGCGGGGGAACCGGGGAGCTGTTTTTT. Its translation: CASILTSGGTGELFF.

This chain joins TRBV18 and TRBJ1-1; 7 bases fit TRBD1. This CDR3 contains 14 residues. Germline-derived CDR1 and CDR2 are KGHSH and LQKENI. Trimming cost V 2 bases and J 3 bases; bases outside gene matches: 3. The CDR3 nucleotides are TGTGCCAGCTCACCAACCACAGGGGACACTGAAGCTTTCTTT. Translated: CASSPTTGDTEAFF.

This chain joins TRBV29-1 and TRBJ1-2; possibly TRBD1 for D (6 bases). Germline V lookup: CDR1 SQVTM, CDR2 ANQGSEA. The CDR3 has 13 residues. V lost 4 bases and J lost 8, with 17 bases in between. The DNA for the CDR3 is TGCAGCGTTGTAGGGGACAACACCTCGGGCTACACCTTC. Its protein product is CSVVGDNTSGYTF.

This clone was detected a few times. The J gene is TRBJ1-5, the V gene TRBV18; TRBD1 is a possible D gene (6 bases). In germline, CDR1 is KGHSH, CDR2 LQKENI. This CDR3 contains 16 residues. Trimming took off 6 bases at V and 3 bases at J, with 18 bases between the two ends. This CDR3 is CASSNRRDRINQPQHF. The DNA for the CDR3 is TGTGCCAGCTCTAACCGAAGAGACAGGATCAATCAGCCCCAGCATTTT.

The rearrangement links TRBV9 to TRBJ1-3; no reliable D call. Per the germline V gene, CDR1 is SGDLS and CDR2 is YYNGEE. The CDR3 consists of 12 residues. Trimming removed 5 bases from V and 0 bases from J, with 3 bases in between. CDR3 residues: CASRSSGNTIYF. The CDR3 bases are TGTGCCAGCAGAAGCTCTGGAAACACCATATATTTT.

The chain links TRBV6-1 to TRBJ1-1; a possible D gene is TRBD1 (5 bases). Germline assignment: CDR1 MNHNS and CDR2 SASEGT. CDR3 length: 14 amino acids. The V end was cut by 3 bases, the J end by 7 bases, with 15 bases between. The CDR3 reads CASSDRGPPFEAFF. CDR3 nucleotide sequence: TGTGCCAGCAGTGACCGGGGACCCCCGTTTGAAGCTTTCTTT.

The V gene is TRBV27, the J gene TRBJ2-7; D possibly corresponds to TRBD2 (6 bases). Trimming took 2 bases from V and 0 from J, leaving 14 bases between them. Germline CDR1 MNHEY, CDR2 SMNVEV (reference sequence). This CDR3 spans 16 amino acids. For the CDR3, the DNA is TGTGCCAGCAGTTTAATTGGGGGGTCCAACTCCTACGAGCAGTACTTC. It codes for CASSLIGGSNSYEQYF.

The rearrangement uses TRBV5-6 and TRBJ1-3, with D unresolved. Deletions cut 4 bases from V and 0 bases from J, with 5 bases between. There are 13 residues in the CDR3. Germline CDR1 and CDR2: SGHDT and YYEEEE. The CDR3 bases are TGTGCCAGCAGCGTGTCCTCTGGAAACACCATATATTTT. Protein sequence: CASSVSSGNTIYF.

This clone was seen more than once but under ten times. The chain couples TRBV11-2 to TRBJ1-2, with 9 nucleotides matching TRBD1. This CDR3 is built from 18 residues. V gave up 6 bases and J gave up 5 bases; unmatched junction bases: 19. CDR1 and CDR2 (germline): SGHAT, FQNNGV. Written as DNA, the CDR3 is TGTGCCAGCAGTCAAAGGCCCCCGATACAGGGGGCTAGATATGGCTACACCTTC. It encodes CASSQRPPIQGARYGYTF.

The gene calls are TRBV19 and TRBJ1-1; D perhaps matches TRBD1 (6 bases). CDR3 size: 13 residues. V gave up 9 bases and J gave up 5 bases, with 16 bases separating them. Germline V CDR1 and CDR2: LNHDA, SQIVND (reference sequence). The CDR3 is CASNRDWGTEAFF. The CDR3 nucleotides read TGTGCCAGCAACAGGGACTGGGGGACTGAAGCTTTCTTT. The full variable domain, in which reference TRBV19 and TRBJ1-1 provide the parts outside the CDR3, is DGGITQSPKYLFRKEGQNVTLSCEQNLNHDAMYWYRQDPGQGLRLIYYSQIVNDFQKGDIAEGYSVSREKKESFPLTVTSAQKNPTAFYLCASNRDWGTEAFFGQGTRLTVV.

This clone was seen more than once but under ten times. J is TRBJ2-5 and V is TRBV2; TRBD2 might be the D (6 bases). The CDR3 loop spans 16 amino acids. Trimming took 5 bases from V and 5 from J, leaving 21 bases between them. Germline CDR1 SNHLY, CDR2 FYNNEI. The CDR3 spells CASSPTTRTEGETQYF. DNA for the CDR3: TGTGCCAGCAGTCCTACGACAAGGACGGAGGGGGAGACCCAGTACTTC.

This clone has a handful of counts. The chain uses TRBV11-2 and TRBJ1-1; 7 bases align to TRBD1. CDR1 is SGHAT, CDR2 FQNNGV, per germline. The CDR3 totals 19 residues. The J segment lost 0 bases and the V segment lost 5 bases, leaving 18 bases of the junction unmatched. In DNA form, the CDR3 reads TGTGCCAGCAGCCCCAGCGGTAGAGCTGGGGACAGCTTGAACACTGAAGCTTTCTTT. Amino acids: CASSPSGRAGDSLNTEAFF.

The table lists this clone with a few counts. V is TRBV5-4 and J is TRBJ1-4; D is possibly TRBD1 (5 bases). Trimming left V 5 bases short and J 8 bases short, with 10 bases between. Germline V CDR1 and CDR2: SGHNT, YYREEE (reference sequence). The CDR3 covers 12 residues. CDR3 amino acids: CASSWDEEKLFF. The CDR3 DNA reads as TGTGCCAGCAGTTGGGACGAGGAAAAACTGTTTTTT.

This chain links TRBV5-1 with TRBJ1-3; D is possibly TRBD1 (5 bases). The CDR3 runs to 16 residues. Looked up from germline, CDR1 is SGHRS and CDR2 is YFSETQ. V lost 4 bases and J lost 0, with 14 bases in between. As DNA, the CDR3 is TGCGCCAGCAGCAGGGAAGGGGACTTCTCTGGAAACACCATATATTTT. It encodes CASSREGDFSGNTIYF.

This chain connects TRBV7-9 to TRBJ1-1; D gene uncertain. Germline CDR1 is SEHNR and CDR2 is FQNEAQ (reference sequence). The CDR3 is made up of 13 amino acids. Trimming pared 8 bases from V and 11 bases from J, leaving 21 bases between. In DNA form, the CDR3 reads TGTGCCAGCGAACCTATTGGGTCGCCCTGGGCTTTCTTT. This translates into CASEPIGSPWAFF.

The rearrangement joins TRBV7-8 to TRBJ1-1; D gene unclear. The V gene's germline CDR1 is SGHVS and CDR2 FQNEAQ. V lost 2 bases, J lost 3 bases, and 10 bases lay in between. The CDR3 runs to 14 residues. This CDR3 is CASSLSTQHTEAFF. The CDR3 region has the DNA TGTGCCAGCAGCTTATCTACACAGCACACTGAAGCTTTCTTT.

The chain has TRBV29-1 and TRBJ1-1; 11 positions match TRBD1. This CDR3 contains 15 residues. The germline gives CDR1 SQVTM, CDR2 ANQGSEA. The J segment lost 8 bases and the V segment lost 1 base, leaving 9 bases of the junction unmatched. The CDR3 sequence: CSVEGRDRGSWEAFF. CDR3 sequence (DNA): TGCAGCGTTGAAGGCCGGGACAGGGGGTCTTGGGAAGCTTTCTTT.